Listed here are 2 T cell receptor beta chains from one sample, sequenced in a study of PD-1 blockade in classical Hodgkin lymphoma. Time point reported: cycle 4 day 1 (C4D1), after around six weeks of nivolumab. Brentuximab vedotin exposure varied, and every patient relapsed after autologous stem cell transplantation. Measured with immunoSEQ multiplex PCR; TCRdb has only the in-frame clones, and not every one. The sample gives tens of thousands of clones, about nine tenths of which show up once; 2.5% to 3.5% is in the top ten. The sequencing used peripheral blood mononuclear cells (PBMCs), collected before the fourth cycle of nivolumab. All receptors derive from a human donor with classical Hodgkin lymphoma.

The chain is built from TRBV6-6 and TRBJ1-1; D might be TRBD1 (5 bases). The CDR3 totals 14 residues. The germline V gene encodes CDR1 MNHNY and CDR2 SVGAGI (reference sequence). Deletions cut 6 bases from V and 2 bases from J, with 13 bases between. The CDR3 loop is CASREGRRNTEAFF. CDR3 DNA sequence: TGTGCCAGCAGGGAGGGGAGGAGAAACACTGAAGCTTTCTTT.

The chain has TRBV11-1 and TRBJ2-5; 11 nucleotides match TRBD2. The CDR3 is 18 residues long. Germline CDR1 SGHAT, CDR2 FQDESV (reference sequence). Losses at the gene ends were 1 base for V and 3 bases for J; bases not matched to a gene: 10. This chain's CDR3 is CASSLVGVAGGRKETQYF. The DNA for the CDR3 is TGTGCCAGCAGCTTAGTGGGAGTAGCGGGGGGGAGGAAAGAGACCCAGTACTTC. Full variable domain (outside the CDR3, taken from reference TRBV11-1 and TRBJ2-5): EAEVAQSPRYKITEKSQAVAFWCDPISGHATLYWYRQILGQGPELLVQFQDESVVDDSQLPKDRFSAERLKGVDSTLKIQPAELGDSAMYLCASSLVGVAGGRKETQYFGPGTRLLVL.